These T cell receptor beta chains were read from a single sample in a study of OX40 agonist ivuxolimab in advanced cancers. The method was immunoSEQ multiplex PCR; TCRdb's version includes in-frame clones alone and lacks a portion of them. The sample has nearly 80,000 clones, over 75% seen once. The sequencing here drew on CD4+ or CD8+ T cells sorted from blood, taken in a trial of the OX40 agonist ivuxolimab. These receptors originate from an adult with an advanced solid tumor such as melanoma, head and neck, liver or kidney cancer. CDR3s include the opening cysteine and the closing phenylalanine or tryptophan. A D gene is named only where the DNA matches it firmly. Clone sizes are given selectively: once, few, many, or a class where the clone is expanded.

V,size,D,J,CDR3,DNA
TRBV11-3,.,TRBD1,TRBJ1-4,CASSRAGTVNEKLFF,TGTGCCAGCAGCCGCGCCGGGACAGTTAATGAAAAACTGTTTTTT
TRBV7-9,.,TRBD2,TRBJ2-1,CASSLGGLAVVSSYNEQFF,TGTGCCAGCAGCTTAGGGGGACTAGCGGTGGTGAGCTCCTACAATGAGCAGTTCTTC
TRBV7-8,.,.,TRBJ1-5,CASSLRGLALEPQHF,TGTGCCAGCAGCTTAAGGGGTCTAGCCTTAGAGCCCCAGCATTTT
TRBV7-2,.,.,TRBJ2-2,CASSLSSGNTGELFF,TGTGCCAGCAGCTTATCTTCCGGGAACACCGGGGAGCTGTTTTTT
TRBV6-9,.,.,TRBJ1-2,CASSQGGPANYGYTF,TGTGCCAGCAGCCAAGGGGGGCCAGCTAACTATGGCTACACCTTC
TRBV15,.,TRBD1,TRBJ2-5,CATRFHGQGVSETQYF,TGTGCCACCAGATTTCACGGACAGGGGGTTTCAGAGACCCAGTACTTC
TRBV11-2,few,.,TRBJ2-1,CASSSILGLQKQFF,TGTGCCAGCAGCTCCATCTTGGGACTGCAAAAGCAGTTCTTC
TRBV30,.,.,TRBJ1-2,CAWSGGESNHYGYTF,TGTGCCTGGAGTGGGGGGGAGTCGAATCACTATGGCTACACCTTC
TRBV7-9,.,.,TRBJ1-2,CASARELYGYTF,TGTGCCAGCGCTCGGGAACTCTATGGCTACACCTTC
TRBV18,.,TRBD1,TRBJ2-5,CASSPQGGKTQYF,TGTGCCAGCTCTCCACAGGGGGGAAAGACCCAGTACTTC
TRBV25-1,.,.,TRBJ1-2,CASSEGPYGYTF,TGTGCCAGCAGTGAAGGCCCCTATGGCTACACCTTC
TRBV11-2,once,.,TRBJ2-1,CASSSVSYNEQFF,TGTGCCAGCAGCTCCGTCTCCTACAATGAGCAGTTCTTC
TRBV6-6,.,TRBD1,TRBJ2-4,CASSRAGGNIQYF,TGTGCCAGCAGTCGGGCAGGGGGAAACATTCAGTACTTC
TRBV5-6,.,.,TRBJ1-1,CASVGQLLSMEAFF,TGTGCCAGCGTCGGGCAACTACTCTCGATGGAAGCTTTCTTT
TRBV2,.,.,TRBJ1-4,CASTNPEGANEKLFF,TGTGCCAGTACGAACCCGGAGGGGGCTAATGAAAAACTGTTTTTT
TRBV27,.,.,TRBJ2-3,CASSLRPDTQYF,TGTGCCAGCAGCCTCAGGCCAGATACGCAGTATTTT